Listed here are 5 T cell receptor beta chains from one sample, sequenced in a study of T cells in tuberculosis (dated by TCRdb to between 2018 and 2020). The library was obtained by the immunoSEQ multiplex PCR assay. TCRdb carries this immuneACCESS record with in-frame sequences only. Its versions omit some clonotypes, under half of them owing to an unresolved V gene in the studies checked, with the rest unexplained. The sample table shows tens of thousands of clones, and less than 98% are seen once. The ten most abundant clones make up roughly 6% of the sample. Material: PBMCs. These receptors were collected from a donor between 10 and 29 years old with latent tuberculosis or without tuberculosis infection.

V and J are TRBV10-1 and TRBJ1-1; perhaps TRBD1 as D (6 bases). The germline CDR1 and CDR2 sequences are WNHNN and SYGVQD (reference sequence). Trimming took off 4 bases at V and 0 bases at J, with 9 bases between the two ends. This CDR3 contains 14 residues. The chain's CDR3 is CASSVGHMNTEAFF. The DNA of the CDR3 is TGCGCCAGCAGTGTGGGACACATGAACACTGAAGCTTTCTTT.

This chain connects TRBV18 to TRBJ1-4; D unclear. This CDR3 comprises 16 residues. Germline V CDR1 and CDR2: KGHSH, LQKENI. V was clipped by 5 bases and J by 1 base, with 14 bases between them. CDR3 protein: CASSALLGITNEKLFF. The CDR3 DNA is TGTGCCAGCTCAGCCTTACTAGGGATAACTAATGAAAAACTGTTTTTT.

The chain links TRBV18 to TRBJ2-1; 9 bases agree with TRBD1. Germline CDR1 KGHSH, CDR2 LQKENI. Trimming removed 3 bases from V and 7 bases from J; junction bases left unmatched: 4. The length of the CDR3 is 14 residues. The CDR3 loop is CASSPGQGGNEQFF. The CDR3 DNA sequence: TGTGCCAGCTCACCGGGACAGGGTGGAAATGAGCAGTTCTTC.

This clone appeared a single time. The CDR3 here is CASSLVGASSYNEQFF. DNA of the CDR3: TGCGCCAGCAGCTTAGTAGGGGCGAGCTCCTACAATGAGCAGTTCTTC. The chain links TRBV5-1 to TRBJ2-1; D is possibly TRBD1 (5 bases). The ends were cut back, 2 bases at V and 0 bases at J, with 12 bases in the middle. The CDR3 covers 16 residues. Germline loops: CDR1 SGHRS, CDR2 YFSETQ.

About this clone: At one end, the junction sequence differs from germline, possibly due to a read error. This chain links TRBV10-1 with TRBJ2-2; TRBD2 matches 10 bases. The CDR3 runs 16 residues. The germline V gene has CDR1 WNHNN and CDR2 SYGVQD (reference sequence). CDR3 residues: CASSEGGLAKTGELFF. DNA of the CDR3: TGCGCCAGCAGTGAGGGGGGACTAGCGAAGACCGGGGAGCTGTTTTTT.